This TCR beta chain was found in a study of blood T cells in healthy people across ages (dated by TCRdb to 2013 to 2016). Regarding the research as a whole: In model experiments, roughly one uniquely barcoded TCR beta cDNA molecule per two T cells was captured by template switching. The donors were split into four age groups: young (average around 15 years), middle-aged (around 40), aged (over 55) and long-lived (roughly 88). Donors of different ages were randomly distributed across sequencing lanes to avoid experimental bias. The study measured age-related changes in TCR beta repertoire diversity using deep sequencing normalized with unique cDNA molecular identifiers. For two donors (one aged 18 to 29 and one aged 80 or older), the study analyzed two additional independent replicas of 1 million unique cDNA reads from the same blood draw.

The library was made by 5' RACE. A second PCR of about 6 to 11 cycles was run with a J-beta primer mix and a sample-barcoded 5' primer. A unique molecular identifier was introduced onto each TCR beta cDNA molecule by a template-switch 5' adaptor carrying 12 random nucleotides. Each sample yielded at least 2.5 million CDR3-containing paired-end reads. First-strand cDNA was synthesized from all RNA with the Mint cDNA synthesis kit, primed by a TRBC-specific oligonucleotide. Following uracil-DNA glycosylase treatment, all cDNA underwent a first 18-cycle PCR with the universal primers M1SS and BC2_uni_R. The study's own analysis went as follows. Normalization of each sample was performed by random selection of 1 million high-quality reads, each carrying a distinct molecular identifier. Reads with shared molecular identifiers were discarded instead of being binned into consensus sequences. MiTCR, run with a Q25 quality threshold and the strictest error-elimination algorithm, handled CDR3 identification, clonotype clustering and error correction. Lower-bound total TCR beta diversity was estimated with a nonparametric unseen species model using Euler transformation. Starting from the raw public reads, TCRdb applied fastp trimming at Q25, assembled clones with MiXCR and retained in-frame beta chains. Each entry merges the rows of one CDR3 protein and shows their most common DNA and genes. These V and J calls derive from TCRdb rather than the authors' analysis. Counted in this sample were around 1,800,000 distinct CDR3 sequences; 30% to 40% of them appeared once. The ten most abundant clones make up 23% of the sample.

The donors were around 39 Caucasian individuals from Russia, aged 6 to 90 years, who were systemically healthy. Around 10 milliliters of peripheral blood were collected from each donor into EDTA-treated Vacutainer tubes. Ficoll-Paque density-gradient centrifugation was used to isolate PBMCs, with at least 7 million obtained per sample. Trizol reagent was used to extract total RNA from the PBMCs, yielding at least 6 micrograms per sample. Naive CD45RAhigh/CD27high T cell percentages were measured by flow cytometry on a PBMC aliquot from every donor. The full study reports these points: Conclusive comparison of naive and antigen-experienced compartments was prevented by the profiling of bulk unsorted PBMCs. As age increased, observed TCR beta diversity per million T cells dropped in a roughly linear way, and a significant reduction was already evident by age 40. Observed TCR beta diversity correlated strongly with the percentage of naive T cells measured by flow cytometry. Donor CMV infection status was unknown, potentially confounding age-related changes in expanded clonotypes. Compared with the aged group, more naive CD4+ T cells, fewer expanded clones and increased TCR diversity were shown by the long-lived group, suggesting age selection. Estimates of total diversity based on one million sequenced T cells were considered lower bounds and underestimates.

The table lists this clonotype with a few counts. There is no known antigen for this receptor. Nothing much larger sits one base from this clone, and base qualities are not available. The TCR originated in a human donor in good health. The sample taken for sequencing was blood.

The DNA sequence reads TGCGCCAGCAGCCAAGATTGGATAAGGACAGGGGGTGGCTACACCTTC. Translation gives CASSQDWIRTGGGYTF. In this chain, TRBV4-1 is recombined with TRBJ1-2; 10 bases in the junction line up with TRBD1. Based on the germline V gene, the CDR1 and CDR2 sequences are MGHRA and YSYEKL. Including cysteine and phenylalanine, the CDR3 has 16 amino acids. Only the CDR3 DNA stays, 48 bases, in frame from base 1. The junction shows trimming of 0 bases on V and 7 bases on J, and the gene matches do not reach 8 bases of it.